The next 8 T cell receptor beta chains were all read from a single sample in a study of blood T cell repertoires in COVID-19. Data came from immunoSEQ multiplex PCR; TCRdb stores just in-frame clones and leaves some out. This sample has about 150,000 clones, with under 95% found just once. Sequencing was carried out using peripheral blood. These receptor sequences come from a man aged 50 or older with acute or convalescent COVID-19.

A few counts support this clone. The V call is TRBV5-1, the J call TRBJ1-1; TRBD1 agrees at 9 bases. This CDR3 has 14 residues. CDR1 is SGHRS, CDR2 YFSETQ, per germline. V dropped 4 bases and J dropped 1; count of bases not matched to a gene: 2. CDR3 DNA: TGCGCCAGCAGCCGGGGACAGGGGAACACTGAAGCTTTCTTT. It translates to CASSRGQGNTEAFF.

A word on this clone: The sample holds other DNA sequences that translate to the same CDR3. The chain employs TRBV3-1 (or the pseudogene TRBV3-2) and TRBJ2-1; possibly TRBD2 for D (7 bases). V gave up 2 bases and J gave up 0 bases, with 11 bases separating them. This CDR3 comprises 16 residues. From germline, CDR1 is LGHDT and CDR2 YNNKEL (reference sequence). CDR3 nucleotide sequence: TGTGCCAGCAGCCAAAGGGGAGGGGGCTCCTACAATGAGCAGTTCTTC. This sequence encodes CASSQRGGGSYNEQFF.

This clone has only a few counts. J is TRBJ2-3 and V is TRBV7-2, with D possibly matching TRBD2 (5 bases). V lost 5 bases, J lost 0 bases, and 12 bases lay in between. The CDR3 has 15 residues. Germline V gene lookup returns CDR1 SGHTA and CDR2 FQGNSA. CDR3: CASSLTRISTDTQYF. As DNA, the CDR3 is TGTGCCAGCAGCCTAACTAGAATTAGCACAGATACGCAGTATTTT. Variable domain in full (rest from reference TRBV7-2 and TRBJ2-3): GAGVSQSPSNKVTEKGKDVELRCDPISGHTALYWYRQSLGQGLEFLIYFQGNSAPDKSGLPSDRFSAERTGGSVSTLTIQRTQQEDSAVYLCASSLTRISTDTQYFGPGTRLTVL.

This clone was picked up one time. This chain links TRBV5-8 with TRBJ2-1; D gene uncertain. Trimming left V 6 bases short and J 0 bases short, with 22 bases between. Germline loops: CDR1 SGHTS, CDR2 YDEGEE. This CDR3 is built from 18 residues. For the CDR3, the DNA is TGTGCCAGCACCCTCGGTCCCCGCCAAACGGTCTCCTACAATGAGCAGTTCTTC. It translates to CASTLGPRQTVSYNEQFF.

The CDR3, as DNA: TGTGCAAGTCGGTCTACCCCACAGGGGAGCACCGGGGAGCTGTTTTTT. It encodes CASRSTPQGSTGELFF. The V call is TRBV12-2, the J call TRBJ2-2; the D segment call TRBD1 is taken from the table without a DNA check. TRBV12-2 is termed a pseudogene. The CDR3 covers 16 residues.

The genes are TRBV9 and TRBJ1-6; D perhaps matches TRBD1 (6 bases). This CDR3 has 13 amino acids. Germline assignment: CDR1 SGDLS and CDR2 YYNGEE. V was shortened by 3 bases and J by 8 bases, with 9 bases between the two germline ends. The DNA of the CDR3 is TGTGCCAGCAGCGCCTACAGGGATTCACCCCTCCACTTT. Translating it yields CASSAYRDSPLHF.

This chain uses TRBV4-1 with TRBJ2-1, with 12 bases lining up with TRBD2. CDR1 MGHRA and CDR2 YSYEKL come from the germline V gene. The V segment lost 5 bases and the J segment 0 bases; nucleotides outside the gene matches: 5. This CDR3 is built from 17 residues. CDR3 bases: TGCGCCAGCAGCGGACTAGCGGGACTAATCTCCTACAATGAGCAGTTCTTC. Amino acids: CASSGLAGLISYNEQFF.

V usage is TRBV27 and J usage is TRBJ1-5; a weak D match, TRBD1 (5 bases). With 4 bases removed from V and 2 bases from J, the gap between germline ends came to 9 bases. Germline V gives CDR1 MNHEY, CDR2 SMNVEV (reference sequence). The CDR3 loop spans 14 amino acids. As DNA, the CDR3 is TGTGCCAGCAGTTCATTACAGGGCAATCAGCCCCAGCATTTT. Its protein is CASSSLQGNQPQHF.